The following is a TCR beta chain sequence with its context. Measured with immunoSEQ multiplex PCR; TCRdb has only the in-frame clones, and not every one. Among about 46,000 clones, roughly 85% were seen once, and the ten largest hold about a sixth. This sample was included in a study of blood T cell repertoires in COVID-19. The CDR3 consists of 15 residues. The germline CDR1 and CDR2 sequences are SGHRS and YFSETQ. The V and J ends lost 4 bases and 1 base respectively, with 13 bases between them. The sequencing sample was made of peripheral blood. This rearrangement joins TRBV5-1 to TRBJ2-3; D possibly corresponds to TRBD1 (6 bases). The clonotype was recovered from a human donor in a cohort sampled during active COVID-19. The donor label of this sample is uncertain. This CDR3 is CASSQQGKGTDTQYF. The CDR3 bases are TGCGCCAGCAGCCAACAGGGTAAAGGCACAGATACGCAGTATTTT.